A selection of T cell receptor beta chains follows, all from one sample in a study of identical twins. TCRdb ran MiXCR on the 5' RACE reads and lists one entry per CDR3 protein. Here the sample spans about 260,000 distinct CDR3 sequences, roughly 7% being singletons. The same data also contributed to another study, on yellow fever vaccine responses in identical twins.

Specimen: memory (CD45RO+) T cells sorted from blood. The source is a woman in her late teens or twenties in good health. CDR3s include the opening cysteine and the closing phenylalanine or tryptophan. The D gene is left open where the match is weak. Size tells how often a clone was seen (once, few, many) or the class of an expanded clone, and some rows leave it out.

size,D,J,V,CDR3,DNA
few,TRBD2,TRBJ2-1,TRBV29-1,CSGGTLAASYNEQFF,TGCAGCGGCGGGACCCTAGCGGCTTCCTACAATGAGCAGTTCTTC
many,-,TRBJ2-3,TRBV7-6,CASSPTQNSDTQYF,TGTGCCAGCAGCCCCACACAGAATTCAGATACGCAGTATTTT
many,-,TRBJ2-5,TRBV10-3,CAISDPVQGETQYF,TGTGCCATCAGTGACCCCGTTCAGGGCGAGACCCAGTACTTC
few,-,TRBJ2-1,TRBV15,CATSRDRNSYNEQFF,TGTGCCACCAGCAGAGACAGAAACTCCTACAATGAGCAGTTCTTC
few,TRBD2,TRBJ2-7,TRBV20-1,CSASPDSSGRAPYEQYF,TGCAGTGCTAGCCCCGATTCTAGCGGGAGGGCCCCCTACGAGCAGTACTTC
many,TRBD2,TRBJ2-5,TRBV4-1,CASSEAGLAVDETQYF,TGCGCCAGCAGCGAAGCGGGACTAGCGGTAGACGAGACCCAGTACTTC
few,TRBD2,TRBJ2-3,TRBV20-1,CSARARRTSGITDTQYF,TGCAGTGCTAGAGCCCGACGGACTAGCGGGATCACAGATACGCAGTATTTT
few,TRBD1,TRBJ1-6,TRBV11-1,CASSTGQGNNSPLHF,TGTGCCAGCAGCACCGGACAGGGGAATAATTCACCCCTCCACTTT
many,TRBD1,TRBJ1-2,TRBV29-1,CSAGQGDYGYTF,TGCAGCGCGGGACAGGGGGACTATGGCTACACCTTC
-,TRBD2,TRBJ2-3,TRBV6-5,CASSYSPPGTSLDTQYF,TGTGCCAGCAGTTACTCGCCACCCGGGACTAGCCTAGATACGCAGTATTTT
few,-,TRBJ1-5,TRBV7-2,CASSSQGSGGQPQHF,TGTGCCAGCAGCTCACAGGGTTCGGGGGGTCAGCCCCAGCATTTT
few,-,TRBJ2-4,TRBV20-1,CSARDWDDGNIQYF,TGCAGTGCTAGAGATTGGGATGACGGAAACATTCAGTACTTC
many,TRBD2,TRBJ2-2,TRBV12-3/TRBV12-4,CASSFGGGNTGELFF,TGTGCCAGCAGTTTTGGGGGGGGGAACACCGGGGAGCTGTTTTTT
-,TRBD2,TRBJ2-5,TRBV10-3,CAISPAGGEETQYF,TGTGCCATCAGCCCAGCGGGAGGGGAAGAGACCCAGTACTTC
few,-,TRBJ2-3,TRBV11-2,CASSLEWSEPPTDTQYF,TGTGCCAGCAGCTTAGAGTGGTCCGAGCCCCCCACAGATACGCAGTATTTT
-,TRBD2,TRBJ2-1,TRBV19,CASSSWTSLVNEQFF,TGTGCCAGTAGTTCTTGGACTAGTTTGGTCAATGAGCAGTTCTTC
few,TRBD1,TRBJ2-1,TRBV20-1,CSAGSNRGQDGEQFF,TGCAGTGCTGGCTCGAACAGGGGGCAAGACGGTGAGCAGTTCTTC
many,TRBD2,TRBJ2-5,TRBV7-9,CASSLSAGVGETQYF,TGTGCCAGCAGCTTATCGGCGGGGGTGGGAGAGACCCAGTACTTC
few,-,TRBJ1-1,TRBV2,CASSEKGRVAFF,TGTGCCAGCAGTGAAAAAGGGAGGGTCGCTTTCTTT
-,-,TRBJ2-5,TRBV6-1,CASSPWGQETQYF,TGTGCCAGCAGTCCGTGGGGGCAAGAGACCCAGTACTTC
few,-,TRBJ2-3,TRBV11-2,CASSLISSGGGTDTQYF,TGTGCCAGCAGCTTAATATCCTCAGGGGGGGGCACAGATACGCAGTATTTT
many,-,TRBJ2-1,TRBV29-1,CSVDLGREQFF,TGCAGCGTTGACTTAGGTAGGGAGCAGTTCTTC
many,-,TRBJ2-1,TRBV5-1,CASSLDRPSAPFNEQFF,TGCGCCAGCAGCTTAGACAGACCTAGCGCTCCTTTCAATGAGCAGTTCTTC
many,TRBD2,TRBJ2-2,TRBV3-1,CASMGLAGATGELFF,TGTGCCAGCATGGGACTAGCGGGAGCCACCGGGGAGCTGTTTTTT
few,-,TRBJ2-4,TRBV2,CASSKLGRGDIQYF,TGTGCCAGCAGTAAACTAGGGCGAGGGGACATTCAGTACTTC
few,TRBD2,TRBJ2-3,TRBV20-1,CSAGLPGGAGDTQYF,TGCAGTGCCGGCCTCCCCGGGGGGGCCGGAGATACGCAGTATTTT
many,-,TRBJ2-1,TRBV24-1,CATSASSGLSYNEQFF,TGTGCCACCAGTGCCTCTTCCGGATTATCCTACAATGAGCAGTTCTTC
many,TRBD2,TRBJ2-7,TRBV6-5,CASSYGSGGSSYEQYF,TGTGCCAGCAGTTACGGGAGCGGGGGCAGCTCCTACGAGCAGTACTTC
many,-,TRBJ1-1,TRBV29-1,CSVDGATGKNTEAFF,TGCAGCGTTGACGGTGCGACAGGAAAGAACACTGAAGCTTTCTTT
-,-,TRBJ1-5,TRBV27,CASRRGSQPQHF,TGTGCCAGCAGAAGGGGGAGTCAGCCCCAGCATTTT
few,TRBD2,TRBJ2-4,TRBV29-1,CSVEELAGNIQYF,TGCAGCGTTGAGGAACTAGCGGGAAACATTCAGTACTTC
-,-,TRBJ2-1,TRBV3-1,CASSQDRLVFNEQFF,TGTGCCAGCAGCCAAGATCGACTAGTTTTTAATGAGCAGTTCTTC
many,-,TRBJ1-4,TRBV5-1,CASSLSSGNSEKLFF,TGCGCCAGCAGCTTGTCATCAGGGAATAGTGAAAAACTGTTTTTT
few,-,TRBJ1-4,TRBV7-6,CASSLSGQPNEKLFF,TGTGCCAGCAGCTTATCAGGACAGCCTAATGAAAAACTGTTTTTT
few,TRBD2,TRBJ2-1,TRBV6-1,CASSEGLAGEGEQFF,TGTGCCAGCAGTGAAGGGTTAGCGGGAGAGGGGGAGCAGTTCTTC
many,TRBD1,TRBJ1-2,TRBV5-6,CASSLVDRDSGYTF,TGTGCCAGCAGCTTGGTGGACAGGGATAGTGGCTACACCTTC
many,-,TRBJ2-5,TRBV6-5,CASSYGRGGETQYF,TGTGCCAGCAGTTACGGCAGGGGAGGGGAGACCCAGTACTTC
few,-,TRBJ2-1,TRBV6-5,CASSYSTSKGPGEQFF,TGTGCCAGCAGTTACTCAACTAGCAAGGGACCGGGTGAGCAGTTCTTC
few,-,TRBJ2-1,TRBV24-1,CATSDSGAGRFYNEQFF,TGTGCCACCAGTGATTCAGGGGCAGGGAGGTTTTACAATGAGCAGTTCTTC
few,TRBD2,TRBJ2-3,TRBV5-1,CASSLFERGGYMQYF,TGCGCCAGCAGCTTGTTTGAGCGGGGGGGATACATGCAGTATTTT
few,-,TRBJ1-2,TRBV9,CASSVSPSGGYTF,TGTGCCAGCAGCGTAAGCCCCTCGGGTGGATACACCTTC
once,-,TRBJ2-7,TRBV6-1,CASSEFGEQYF,TGTGCCAGCAGTGAATTCGGAGAGCAGTACTTC
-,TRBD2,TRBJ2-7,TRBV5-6,CASSPRLAGVVEQYF,TGTGCCAGCAGCCCCCGACTAGCGGGAGTTGTTGAGCAGTACTTC
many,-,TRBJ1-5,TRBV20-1,CSAGGSQGNQPQHF,TGCAGTGCCGGGGGCAGTCAAGGCAATCAGCCCCAGCATTTT
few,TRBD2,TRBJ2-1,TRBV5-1,CASSLGTSGDYYNEQFF,TGCGCCAGCAGCTTGGGTACTAGCGGGGATTACTACAATGAGCAGTTCTTC